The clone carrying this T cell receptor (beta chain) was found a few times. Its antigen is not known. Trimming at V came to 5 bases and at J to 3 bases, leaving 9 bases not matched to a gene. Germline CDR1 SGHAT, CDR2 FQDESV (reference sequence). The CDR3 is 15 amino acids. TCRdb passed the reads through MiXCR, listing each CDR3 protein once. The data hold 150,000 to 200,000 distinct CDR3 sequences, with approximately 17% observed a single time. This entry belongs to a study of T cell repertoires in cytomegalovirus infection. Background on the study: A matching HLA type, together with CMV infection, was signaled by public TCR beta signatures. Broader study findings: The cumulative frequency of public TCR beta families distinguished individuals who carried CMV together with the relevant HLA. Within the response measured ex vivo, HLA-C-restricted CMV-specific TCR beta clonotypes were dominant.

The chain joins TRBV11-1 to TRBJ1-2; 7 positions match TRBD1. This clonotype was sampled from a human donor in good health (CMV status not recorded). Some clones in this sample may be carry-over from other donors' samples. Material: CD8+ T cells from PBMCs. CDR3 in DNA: TGTGCCAGCAGCCTGACAGGGAAGAGGGACTATGGCTACACCTTC. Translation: CASSLTGKRDYGYTF.